This TCR beta chain was captured in a study of T cell repertoires in cytomegalovirus infection. Findings and caveats of the study: Summed frequency of public TCR beta families distinguished CMV carriers with the relevant HLA.

V was trimmed by 0 bases and J by 0 bases, leaving 14 bases between them. The CDR3 extends over 17 amino acids. Germline CDR1 is LNHNV and CDR2 is YYDKDF (reference sequence). TCRdb called the reads again in MiXCR, with one record for every CDR3 protein. The sample has 600,000 to 800,000 distinct CDR3 sequences, about 24% seen once. About this clonotype itself: Its target is not known.

This chain uses TRBV15 with TRBJ1-1; D is perhaps TRBD1 (5 bases). The receptor's source is a human donor in good health (CMV status not recorded). Some clones in this sample may be carry-over from other donors' samples. The sequencing sample was made of CD8+ T cells from PBMCs. Here the CDR3 DNA reads TGTGCCACCAGCAGAGAGGGGCAGTACAGCATGAACACTGAAGCTTTCTTT. It specifies CATSREGQYSMNTEAFF.